These 22 T cell receptor beta chains came from one sample sequenced in a study of blood T cell repertoires in COVID-19. TCRdb's table, derived via immunoSEQ multiplex PCR, lists solely in-frame clones and lacks some. Counted here are approximately 97,000 clones, around nine tenths occurring once; the ten biggest clones make up less than 2%. The sample was peripheral blood. The receptors were gathered from a man in his fifties or sixties with acute or convalescent COVID-19.

V usage is TRBV27 and J usage is TRBJ2-7; D is undetermined. Trimming pared 5 bases from V and 0 bases from J, leaving 11 bases between. This CDR3 is built from 14 residues. CDR1 MNHEY and CDR2 SMNVEV come from the germline V gene (reference sequence). The CDR3 region has the DNA TGTGCCAGCAGTCTCACGGTGAACTCCTACGAGCAGTACTTC. As protein: CASSLTVNSYEQYF.

The chain recombines TRBV27 with TRBJ2-7; the match to TRBD1 covers 9 bases. V shed 8 bases and J 0 bases; nucleotides not matched to a gene: 2. CDR3 length equals 13 residues. Germline lookup yields CDR1 MNHEY and CDR2 SMNVEV (reference sequence). CDR3: CASGQGFSYEQYF. The CDR3, as DNA: TGTGCCAGCGGACAGGGGTTCTCCTACGAGCAGTACTTC.

The V and J genes are TRBV19 and TRBJ2-7; no clear D gene. This CDR3 contains 15 residues. Germline loops: CDR1 LNHDA, CDR2 SQIVND (reference sequence). Trimming pared 4 bases from V and 0 bases from J, leaving 13 bases between. DNA for the CDR3: TGTGCCAGTAGTAGCCCGTCCCTGAGCTCCTACGAGCAGTACGTC. Translating it yields CASSSPSLSSYEQYV.

This sequence joins TRBV19 and TRBJ1-2, with 9 bases aligning to TRBD1. Germline lookup yields CDR1 LNHDA and CDR2 SQIVND (reference sequence). Trimming cost V 4 bases and J 8 bases; bases outside gene matches: 8. This CDR3 contains 14 residues. The DNA of the CDR3 is TGTGCCAGTAGTAACCGGGACAGGGTCGAAGGCTACACCTTC. This translates into CASSNRDRVEGYTF.

The genes are TRBV5-4 and TRBJ2-2; the D is unclear. Trimming took off 3 bases at V and 1 base at J, with 7 bases between the two ends. The CDR3 loop spans 14 amino acids. Germline CDR1 is SGHNT and CDR2 is YYREEE (reference sequence). This CDR3 is CASSYSRNTGELFF. CDR3 DNA: TGTGCCAGCAGCTATTCTAGGAACACCGGGGAGCTGTTTTTT.

In this sample, this clone turned up a few times. The same CDR3 can be traced to other DNA sequences in this sample. The chain links TRBV11-1 to TRBJ1-1; D may be TRBD1 (5 bases). In germline, CDR1 is SGHAT, CDR2 FQDESV (reference sequence). V was shortened by 5 bases and J by 3 bases, with 10 bases between the two germline ends. This CDR3 is 13 amino acids long. CDR3 nucleotide sequence: TGTGCCAGCAGCCAGGGCGGGGACACTGAAGCTTTCTTT. This gives the protein CASSQGGDTEAFF.

This clone was detected only once. V gene TRBV7-2 combines with J gene TRBJ1-1; D gene uncertain. In germline, CDR1 is SGHTA, CDR2 FQGNSA. V lost 4 bases, J lost 4 bases, and 13 bases lay in between. The CDR3 runs 14 residues. The chain's CDR3 is CASSSGSLSTEAFF. CDR3 sequence (DNA): TGTGCCAGCAGCTCGGGGAGTTTAAGCACTGAAGCTTTCTTT. The full variable domain, completed using reference TRBV7-2 and TRBJ1-1, is GAGVSQSPSNKVTEKGKDVELRCDPISGHTALYWYRQSLGQGLEFLIYFQGNSAPDKSGLPSDRFSAERTGGSVSTLTIQRTQQEDSAVYLCASSSGSLSTEAFFGQGTRLTVV.

The gene calls are TRBV10-2 and TRBJ1-6; 7 bases line up with TRBD1. The CDR3 contains 16 residues. The J segment lost 1 base and the V segment lost 8 bases, leaving 8 bases of the junction unmatched. Germline loops: CDR1 WSHSY, CDR2 SAAADI. Here the CDR3 DNA reads TGCGCCAGCCGGGAAGGGGGCGCGTCCTATAATTCACCCCTCCACTTT. Translating gives CASREGGASYNSPLHF.

V and J are TRBV5-1 and TRBJ1-3; possibly TRBD1 for D (5 bases). The CDR3 is 14 residues long. Germline CDR1 reads SGHRS; CDR2 reads YFSETQ. V lost 3 bases to trimming and J lost 4 bases, with 11 bases between them. The CDR3 bases are TGCGCCAGCAGCTCCGGGGGTGCCGGAAACACCATATATTTT. It is translated as CASSSGGAGNTIYF.

This chain joins TRBV30 and TRBJ1-1; maybe TRBD1 (6 bases). Germline CDR1 is GTSNPN and CDR2 is SVGIG (reference sequence). This CDR3 spans 15 amino acids. V was trimmed by 5 bases and J by 2 bases, leaving 18 bases between them. The CDR3 loop is CAWERWQGFNTEAFF. The CDR3, as DNA: TGTGCCTGGGAGAGGTGGCAGGGGTTCAACACTGAAGCTTTCTTT.

CDR3 coding DNA: TGTGCCAGCAGTAACCTCATGGGGGGGGGTGAAGCTTTCTTT. Protein product: CASSNLMGGGEAFF. V and J are TRBV6-5 and TRBJ1-1; weak D call: TRBD1 (5 bases). Per the germline V gene, CDR1 is MNHEY and CDR2 is SVGAGI. This CDR3 has 14 residues. V was pared by 5 bases and J by 7 bases, with 17 bases between.

The V gene is TRBV11-2, the J gene TRBJ1-5; TRBD1 matches 7 bases. V dropped 5 bases and J dropped 7; count of bases not matched to a gene: 5. The CDR3 spans 13 residues. CDR1 is SGHAT, CDR2 FQNNGV, per germline. CDR3 DNA: TGTGCCAGCAGCCCCGACAGGGCACAGCCCCAGCATTTT. This translates into CASSPDRAQPQHF.

V usage is TRBV7-2 and J usage is TRBJ1-2; weak D call: TRBD1 (5 bases). The germline V and J ends were trimmed by 8 bases and 4 bases, with 14 bases remaining between them. Germline loops: CDR1 SGHTA, CDR2 FQGNSA. This CDR3 is built from 13 residues. The CDR3 region has the DNA TGTGCCAGCGGCCGGGGGATGGGCTATGGCTACACCTTC. Translated, it gives CASGRGMGYGYTF.

This clone was counted once. The chain joins TRBV5-1 to TRBJ1-2; TRBD1 agrees at 7 bases. The CDR3 covers 15 residues. Germline lookup yields CDR1 SGHRS and CDR2 YFSETQ. V lost 0 bases and J lost 8; bases outside the gene matches: 10. Here the CDR3 reads CASSLGDRELGGYTF. DNA for the CDR3: TGCGCCAGCAGCTTGGGAGACAGGGAATTAGGGGGCTACACCTTC.

The V call is TRBV7-9, the J call TRBJ1-6; D is ambiguous. Deletions cut 1 base from V and 7 bases from J, with 11 bases between. Germline CDR1 SEHNR, CDR2 FQNEAQ (reference sequence). This CDR3 contains 15 residues. The CDR3 bases are TGTGCCAGCAGCTTAGAAACACCCGTAAATTCACCCCTCCACTTT. It translates to CASSLETPVNSPLHF.

This sequence joins TRBV19 and TRBJ2-5; 9 nucleotides match TRBD1. The germline V gene has CDR1 LNHDA and CDR2 SQIVND (reference sequence). Trimming cost V 6 bases and J 5 bases; bases outside gene matches: 7. The CDR3 is made up of 14 amino acids. CDR3 sequence reads: CASRPGTGTETQYF. DNA for the CDR3: TGTGCCAGTAGACCCGGGACAGGGACCGAGACCCAGTACTTC.

Turning to this clone: The same CDR3 can be traced to other DNA sequences in this sample. The gene calls are TRBV6-5 and TRBJ1-5, with 8 bases lining up with TRBD1. V was pared by 4 bases and J by 7 bases, with 9 bases of the junction left unmatched. The germline gives CDR1 MNHEY, CDR2 SVGAGI. The CDR3 totals 15 residues. For the CDR3, the DNA is TGTGCCAGCAGTTCCACAGGGGGTCGAGGGCAGCCCCAGCATTTT. Its translation is CASSSTGGRGQPQHF.

The rearrangement joins TRBV6-6 to TRBJ2-3, with D maybe TRBD2 (6 bases). The CDR3 extends over 15 amino acids. The V gene lost 2 bases and the J gene lost 2 bases, with 11 bases spanning the gap. Looked up from germline, CDR1 is MNHNY and CDR2 is SVGAGI (reference sequence). The CDR3 loop reads CASSYLREYTDTQYF. CDR3 DNA: TGTGCCAGCAGTTACCTTCGGGAGTACACAGATACGCAGTATTTT.

The gene calls are TRBV27 and TRBJ1-5, with TRBD1 matching over 12 bases. CDR3 size: 16 residues. From germline, CDR1 is MNHEY and CDR2 SMNVEV (reference sequence). With V trimmed by 0 bases and J by 7 bases, 4 bases remained unmatched. CDR3 amino acids: CASSLSGQGAYQPQHF. The CDR3 DNA follows: TGTGCCAGCAGTTTATCGGGACAGGGGGCTTACCAGCCCCAGCATTTT.

The rearrangement uses TRBV7-2 and TRBJ1-2, with 7 bases lining up with TRBD1. The trim removed 2 bases at V and 7 bases at J, leaving 10 bases unmatched. CDR1 SGHTA and CDR2 FQGNSA come from the germline V gene. The CDR3 extends over 15 amino acids. Written as DNA, the CDR3 is TGTGCCAGCAGCTTATCCCAAGACAGGGCTGGTGGCTACACCTTC. It codes for CASSLSQDRAGGYTF.

The chain couples TRBV3-1 (or the pseudogene TRBV3-2) to TRBJ2-7; D not certain. Trimming pared 1 base from V and 0 bases from J, leaving 10 bases between. CDR1 is LGHDT and CDR2 is YNNKEL in the germline V gene (reference sequence). The CDR3 contains 15 residues. The CDR3 DNA is TGTGCCAGCAGCCAAGTTGCGGTGAGCTCCTACGAGCAGTACGTC. This sequence encodes CASSQVAVSSYEQYV.

J is TRBJ2-5 and V is TRBV18, with no clear D. The CDR3 is 13 amino acids. Trimming removed 3 bases at V and 2 bases at J, with 7 bases between. Germline V gene sequence: CDR1 KGHSH, CDR2 LQKENI. The CDR3 reads CASSPLPQETQYF. The CDR3 nucleotides read TGTGCCAGCTCACCCCTCCCTCAAGAGACCCAGTACTTC. The full variable domain, completed using reference TRBV18 and TRBJ2-5, is NAGVMQNPRHLVRRRGQEARLRCSPMKGHSHVYWYRQLPEEGLKFMVYLQKENIIDESGMPKERFSAEFPKEGPSILRIQQVVRGDSAAYFCASSPLPQETQYFGPGTRLLVL.